The clone carrying this TCR beta chain was picked up a small number of times. The record originates from a study of CD8+ T cells in alopecia areata. About the study: It was oral tofacitinib, at 5 to 10 mg twice daily, that treated patients received.

After isolation, RNA underwent reverse transcription to generate cDNA as the sequencing template. Only in-frame clones appear in the TCRdb table, and some are missing; sequencing was by immunoSEQ multiplex PCR. The sample yields about 98,000 clones, roughly 42% seen once. This CDR3 has 14 residues. In germline, CDR1 is SGHTA, CDR2 FQGNSA. The germline V and J ends were trimmed by 1 base and 7 bases, with 8 bases remaining between them. The chain recombines TRBV7-2 with TRBJ1-6; D not certain. What was sequenced was CD4+ T cells sorted from blood. This TCR was sampled from a human donor with alopecia areata. Here the CDR3 reads CASSLVTVNSPLHF. The CDR3 bases are TGTGCCAGCAGCTTAGTCACAGTCAATTCACCCCTCCACTTT.